Following are 16 T cell receptor beta chains from one sample sequenced in a study of vaccination and CD4 T cells after COVID-19. Oncomine TCR Beta short-read sequencing was applied to DNA from cultured CD4+ T cells. TCRdb redid the calling of the PCR reads with MiXCR, one entry per CDR3 protein. This sample has about 10,000 distinct CDR3 sequences, with nearly 25% found just once. Treatment denoted: roughly nine-day PBMC culture with coronavirus spike peptide pools or control peptides (ViraFEST assay). These receptors have no identified antigens. Sample: CD4+ T cells from blood, cultured in vitro, taken before SARS-CoV-2 vaccination. The receptors stem from a human donor who received a COVID-19 vaccine.

The chain couples TRBV21-1 to TRBJ1-3; TRBD1, the table's D call, lacks a check against the DNA. TRBV21-1 represents a pseudogene. The CDR3 length is 17 residues. CDR3 in DNA: TGTGCCAGCAGCAGAATAAAAACCGGGACAGGGGAGAACACCATATATTTT. This codes for CASSRIKTGTGENTIYF.

The J gene is TRBJ2-3, the V gene TRBV19, with no clear D. This CDR3 has 15 residues. Trimming took off 4 bases at V and 0 bases at J, with 11 bases between the two ends. Germline CDR1 and CDR2: LNHDA and SQIVND (reference sequence). CDR3 loop: CASSTDRASTDTQYF. Written as DNA, the CDR3 is TGTGCCAGTAGTACGGACCGAGCTAGCACAGATACGCAGTATTTT.

This chain links TRBV5-4 with TRBJ1-1, with D perhaps TRBD1 (5 bases). Germline values: CDR1 SGHNT, CDR2 YYREEE (reference sequence). Trimming stripped 4 bases from V and 4 bases from J, with 11 bases between. The CDR3 spans 13 residues. The CDR3 protein is CASSTRQSTEAFF. CDR3 nucleotides: TGTGCCAGCAGCACTAGACAGAGCACTGAAGCTTTCTTT.

A note on this clonotype: A clone one base away is much larger, so this may be a read error. The chain couples TRBV20-1 to TRBJ1-5; no clear D gene. Germline V gene lookup returns CDR1 DFQATT and CDR2 SNEGSKA (reference sequence). The ends were cut back, 3 bases at V and 0 bases at J, with 15 bases in the middle. This CDR3 has 16 residues. CDR3 nucleotides: TGCAGTGCTAGTGGATCCCGACAAAATAGCAATCAGCCCCAGCATTTT. As protein: CSASGSRQNSNQPQHF.

A few counts support this clonotype. The chain employs TRBV19 and TRBJ2-7; 12 nucleotides match TRBD2. This CDR3 region has 15 residues. Germline CDR1 is LNHDA and CDR2 is SQIVND (reference sequence). V lost 9 bases, J lost 0 bases, and 6 bases stayed unmatched. The CDR3: CASQTSGGDSYEQYF. CDR3 sequence (DNA): TGTGCCAGCCAGACTAGCGGGGGTGACTCCTACGAGCAGTACTTC.

The gene calls are TRBV5-1 and TRBJ2-5, with 9 positions matching TRBD2. J was trimmed by 0 bases and V by 4 bases; bases with no gene match: 4. Looked up from germline, CDR1 is SGHRS and CDR2 is YFSETQ. The CDR3 spans 15 residues. The chain's CDR3 is CASSPSGAYQETQYF. CDR3 sequence (DNA): TGCGCCAGCAGCCCTAGCGGGGCGTACCAAGAGACCCAGTACTTC.

This clonotype was seen a handful of times. The gene calls are TRBV20-1 and TRBJ2-1; D perhaps matches TRBD2 (6 bases). Germline values: CDR1 DFQATT, CDR2 SNEGSKA (reference sequence). Trimming removed 6 bases at V and 7 bases at J, with 19 bases between. The CDR3 is 14 residues long. CDR3: CSANEPNRGNEQFF. The CDR3 DNA reads as TGCAGTGCCAATGAACCAAATCGGGGGAATGAGCAGTTCTTC.

In this sample, this clonotype turned up a few times. V and J are TRBV4-1 and TRBJ1-4; the D is unclear. CDR1 is MGHRA, CDR2 YSYEKL, per germline. Trimming shortened V by 0 bases and J by 7 bases, and 12 bases separated the two germline ends. The CDR3 has 15 residues. CDR3 coding DNA: TGCGCCAGCAGCCAAGAGTCGAGGGCGGGTGAAAAACTGTTTTTT. It codes for CASSQESRAGEKLFF.

The sample holds a few counts of this clonotype. The chain employs TRBV20-1 and TRBJ1-2; D not certain. V lost 0 bases, J lost 4 bases, and 12 bases lay in between. Germline V gene data show CDR1 as DFQATT and CDR2 as SNEGSKA (reference sequence). The CDR3 extends over 14 amino acids. CDR3 DNA: TGCAGTGCTAGAGATAGGACGTCGATCTATGGCTACACCTTC. Translating it yields CSARDRTSIYGYTF.

This chain uses TRBV4-2 with TRBJ2-7; TRBD2 matches at 8 bases. The CDR3 has 18 amino acids. Germline V gene sequence: CDR1 LGHNA, CDR2 YNFKEQ. The J segment lost 1 base and the V segment lost 0 bases, leaving 11 bases of the junction unmatched. This CDR3 is CASSQDTFGRGSSYEQYF. Here the CDR3 DNA reads TGTGCCAGCAGCCAAGATACTTTCGGGAGGGGGAGTTCCTACGAGCAGTACTTC.

The V call is TRBV19, the J call TRBJ2-7; 9 bases match TRBD1. The germline gives CDR1 LNHDA, CDR2 SQIVND (reference sequence). CDR3 length: 15 amino acids. The junction had 8 bases not matched to a gene; V was cut back by 5 bases and J by 3 bases. For the CDR3, the DNA is TGTGCCAGTAGTGCCCGGGGACAGGGTGACTACGAGCAGTACTTC. Encoded protein: CASSARGQGDYEQYF.

This clonotype was seen only a few times. J is TRBJ1-5 and V is TRBV28; D is undetermined. CDR1 MDHEN and CDR2 SYDVKM come from the germline V gene. CDR3 size: 17 residues. V lost 4 bases and J lost 4, with 20 bases in between. The CDR3 DNA follows: TGTGCCAGCAGTTCCAGGTTTATGAAGGGAGCAAATCAGCCCCAGCATTTT. Its protein is CASSSRFMKGANQPQHF.

The V and J genes are TRBV5-6 and TRBJ2-7; D is possibly TRBD2 (7 bases). This CDR3 is built from 14 residues. CDR1 and CDR2 (germline): SGHDT, YYEEEE. The V gene lost 4 bases and the J gene lost 3 bases, with 14 bases spanning the gap. The CDR3 DNA is TGTGCCAGCAGCGTGAGGGAGGGGGTCTACGAGCAGTACTTC. Translation: CASSVREGVYEQYF. Together with reference TRBV5-6 and TRBJ2-7, the CDR3 gives the full variable domain: DAGVTQSPTHLIKTRGQQVTLRCSPKSGHDTVSWYQQALGQGPQFIFQYYEEEERQRGNFPDRFSGHQFPNYSSELNVNALLLGDSALYLCASSVREGVYEQYFGPGTRLTVT.

This clonotype was observed once. This chain connects TRBV10-2 to TRBJ2-4; D is perhaps TRBD1 (7 bases). Germline CDR1 reads WSHSY; CDR2 reads SAAADI. V lost 3 bases to trimming and J lost 0 bases, with 15 bases between them. CDR3 size: 17 residues. The CDR3 loop reads CASSDIRGTEAKNIQYF. The CDR3, as DNA: TGCGCCAGCAGTGACATTCGGGGGACAGAAGCCAAAAACATTCAGTACTTC.

The chain couples TRBV5-6 to TRBJ1-5; D ambiguous. CDR1 SGHDT and CDR2 YYEEEE come from the germline V gene. The CDR3 has 13 residues. Trimming removed 4 bases from V and 3 bases from J, with 8 bases in between. Here the CDR3 DNA reads TGTGCCAGCAGCCAATCCGCCAATCAGCCCCAGCATTTT. Protein product: CASSQSANQPQHF.

In this sample, this clonotype is medium-sized. The chain employs TRBV20-1 and TRBJ1-5; D gene ambiguous. This CDR3 has 13 residues. Germline lookup yields CDR1 DFQATT and CDR2 SNEGSKA (reference sequence). The V and J ends lost 1 base and 0 bases respectively, with 4 bases between them. The chain's CDR3 is CSARGFSNQPQHF. In DNA, the CDR3 is TGCAGTGCTAGAGGATTTAGCAATCAGCCCCAGCATTTT.